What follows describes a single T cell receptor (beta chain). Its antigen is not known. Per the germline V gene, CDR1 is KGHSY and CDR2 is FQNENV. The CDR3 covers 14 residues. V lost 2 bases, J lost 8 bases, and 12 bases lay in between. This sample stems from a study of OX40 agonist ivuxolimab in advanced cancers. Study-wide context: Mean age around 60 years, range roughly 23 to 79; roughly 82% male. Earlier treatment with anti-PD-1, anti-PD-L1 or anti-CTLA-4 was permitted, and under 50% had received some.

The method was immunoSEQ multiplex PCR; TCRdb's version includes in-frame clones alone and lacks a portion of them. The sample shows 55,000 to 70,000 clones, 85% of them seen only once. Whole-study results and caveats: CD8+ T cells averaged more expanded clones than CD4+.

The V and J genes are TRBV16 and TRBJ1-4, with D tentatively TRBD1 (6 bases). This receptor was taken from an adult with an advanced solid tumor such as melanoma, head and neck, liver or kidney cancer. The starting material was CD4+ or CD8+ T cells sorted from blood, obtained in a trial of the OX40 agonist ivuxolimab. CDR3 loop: CASSQTGTQEKLFF. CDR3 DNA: TGTGCCAGCAGCCAAACCGGGACACAAGAAAAACTGTTTTTT.